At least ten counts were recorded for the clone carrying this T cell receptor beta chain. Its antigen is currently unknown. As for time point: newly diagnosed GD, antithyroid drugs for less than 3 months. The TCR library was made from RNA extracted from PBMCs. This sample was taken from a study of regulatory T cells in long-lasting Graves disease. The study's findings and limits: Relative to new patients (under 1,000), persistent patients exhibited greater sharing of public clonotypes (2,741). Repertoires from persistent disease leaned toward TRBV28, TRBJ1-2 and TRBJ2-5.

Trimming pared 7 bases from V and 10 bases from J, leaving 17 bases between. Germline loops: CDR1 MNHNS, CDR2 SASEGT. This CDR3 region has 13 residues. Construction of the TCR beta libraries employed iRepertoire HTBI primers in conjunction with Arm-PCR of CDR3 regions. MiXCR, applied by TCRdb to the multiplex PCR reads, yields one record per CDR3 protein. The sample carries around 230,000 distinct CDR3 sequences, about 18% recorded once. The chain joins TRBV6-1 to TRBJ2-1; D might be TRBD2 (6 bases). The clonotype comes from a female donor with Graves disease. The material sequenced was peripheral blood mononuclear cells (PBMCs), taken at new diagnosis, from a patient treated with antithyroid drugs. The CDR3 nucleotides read TGTGCCAGCATATGGAGCGGGCGGCGAGAGCAGTTCTTC. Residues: CASIWSGRREQFF.